The source of this T cell receptor beta chain is a study of CD8+CD57+ T cells in acquired aplastic anemia. Sequencing was done on patients that had shown CD8+CD57+ cell expansion by flow cytometry. The patients all had a severe acquired aplastic anemia diagnosis. Blood came from patients not yet given any therapy. This clonotype appeared many times. Its target is unknown. The CDR3 length is 14 residues. CDR1 and CDR2 from the germline V gene are SNHLY and FYNNEI. General observations from the study: Controls did not differ significantly from patients in CD8+ Simpson's diversity. Common to patients and controls were around 30 CD8+ CDR3 sequences.

The template used for profiling TCR beta VDJ and CDR3 was genomic DNA. TCRdb recomputed calls from the reads with MiXCR, one row per CDR3 protein. In the table there are about 120,000 distinct CDR3 sequences, approximately 50% of which are singletons. The origin of this receptor is a human donor with aplastic anemia. The material sequenced was sorted CD4+, CD8+, or CD8+CD57+ T cells (not recorded which) from PBMCs. The chain recombines TRBV2 with TRBJ2-5; TRBD1 might be the D (5 bases). CDR3 in DNA: TGTGTTTCCGACAGTCGGCAGATTCAAGAGACCCAGTACTTC. Its protein product is CVSDSRQIQETQYF.